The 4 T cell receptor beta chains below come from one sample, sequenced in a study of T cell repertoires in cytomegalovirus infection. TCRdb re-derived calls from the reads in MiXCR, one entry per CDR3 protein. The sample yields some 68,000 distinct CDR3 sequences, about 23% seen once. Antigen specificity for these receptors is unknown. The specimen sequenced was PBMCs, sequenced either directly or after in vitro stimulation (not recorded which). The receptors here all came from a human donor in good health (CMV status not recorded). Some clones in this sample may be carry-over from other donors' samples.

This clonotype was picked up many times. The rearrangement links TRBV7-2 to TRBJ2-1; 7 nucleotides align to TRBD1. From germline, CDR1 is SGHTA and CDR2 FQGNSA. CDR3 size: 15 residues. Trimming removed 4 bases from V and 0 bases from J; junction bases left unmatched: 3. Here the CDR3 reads CASSSTGSSYNEQFF. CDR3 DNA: TGTGCCAGCAGCTCGACAGGGAGCTCCTACAATGAGCAGTTCTTC.

CDR3 bases: TGTGCCATCAGTGAGTCCTTAAACACTGAAGCTTTCTTT. It yields the protein CAISESLNTEAFF. The chain has TRBV10-3 and TRBJ1-1, with D hard to call. Germline CDR1 and CDR2: ENHRY and SYGVKD. V was shortened by 0 bases and J by 2 bases, with 4 bases between the two germline ends. The CDR3 is 13 residues long.

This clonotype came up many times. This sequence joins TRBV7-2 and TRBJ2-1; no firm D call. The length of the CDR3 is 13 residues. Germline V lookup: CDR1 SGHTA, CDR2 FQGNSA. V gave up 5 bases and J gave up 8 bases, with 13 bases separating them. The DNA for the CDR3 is TGTGCCAGCAGCCCTTCTACTAAGGATGAGCAGTTCTTC. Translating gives CASSPSTKDEQFF.

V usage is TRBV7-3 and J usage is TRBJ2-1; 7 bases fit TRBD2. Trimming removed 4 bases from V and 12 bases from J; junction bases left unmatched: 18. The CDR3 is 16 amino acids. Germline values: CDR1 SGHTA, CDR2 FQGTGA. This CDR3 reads CASSSHAGGSWFWQFF. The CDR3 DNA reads TGTGCCAGCAGCTCCCACGCTGGCGGGAGCTGGTTCTGGCAGTTCTTC. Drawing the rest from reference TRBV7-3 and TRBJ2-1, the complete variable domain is GAGVSQTPSNKVTEKGKYVELRCDPISGHTALYWYRQSLGQGPEFLIYFQGTGAADDSGLPNDRFFAVRPEGSVSTLKIQRTERGDSAVYLCASSSHAGGSWFWQFFGPGTRLTVL.